One TCR beta chain is described in this entry. The method was immunoSEQ multiplex PCR; TCRdb's version includes in-frame clones alone and lacks a portion of them. The data show some 80,000 clones, with 60% to 85% seen just once and roughly 15% held by the top ten. Trimming left V 3 bases short and J 5 bases short, with 4 bases between. The CDR3 extends over 12 amino acids. Germline V gene sequence: CDR1 SEHNR, CDR2 FQNEAQ (reference sequence). This sample was taken from a study of blood T cell repertoires in COVID-19. Background on the study: Samples came from the United States, Italy and Spain, spanning acute and convalescent COVID-19. PBMCs, B-cell-depleted T cells, or T cells provided the cDNA or gDNA that made up the material.

Sequencing used peripheral blood. The receptor's source is a human donor in a cohort sampled during active COVID-19. The chain links TRBV7-9 to TRBJ2-2; D not certain. This CDR3 reads CASSFRTGELFF. The CDR3 region has the DNA TGTGCCAGCAGCTTCAGGACCGGGGAGCTGTTTTTT.